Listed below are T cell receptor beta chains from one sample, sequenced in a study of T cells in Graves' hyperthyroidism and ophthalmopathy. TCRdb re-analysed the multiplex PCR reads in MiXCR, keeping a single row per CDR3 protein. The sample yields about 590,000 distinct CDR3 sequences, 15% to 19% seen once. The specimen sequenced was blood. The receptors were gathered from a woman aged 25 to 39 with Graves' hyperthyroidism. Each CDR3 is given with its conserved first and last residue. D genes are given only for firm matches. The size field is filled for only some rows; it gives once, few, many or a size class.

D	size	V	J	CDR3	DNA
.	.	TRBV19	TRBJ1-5	CASTPLQRSTSTDTQHF	TGTGCCAGTACCCCCCTACAGCGATCTACTAGCACAGATACGCAGCATTTT
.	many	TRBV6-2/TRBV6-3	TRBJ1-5	CASGGHPFYQPQHF	TGTGCCAGCGGGGGACACCCCTTTTATCAGCCCCAGCATTTT
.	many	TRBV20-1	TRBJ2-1	CSARGGSGLYSYNEQFF	TGCAGTGCTAGAGGTGGTAGCGGTCTCTACTCCTACAATGAGCAGTTCTTC
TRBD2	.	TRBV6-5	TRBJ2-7	CASSYNSGSYEQYF	TGTGCCAGCAGTTACAATAGCGGGAGTTACGAGCAGTACTTC
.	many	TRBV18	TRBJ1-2	CASSPLTDYGYTF	TGTGCCAGCTCACCTCTTACAGACTATGGCTACACCTTC
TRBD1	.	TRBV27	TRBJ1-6	CASSRTPGQLNSPPHF	TGTGCCAGCAGTCGAACGCCGGGACAGCTGAATTCACCCCCCCACTTT
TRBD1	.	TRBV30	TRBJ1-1	CAWSGDSYVGTEAFF	TGTGCCTGGAGCGGGGACAGTTACGTTGGCACTGAAGCTTTCTTT
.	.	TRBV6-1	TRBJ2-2	CASSFGLQGASEFVRLGGTGELFF	TGTGCCAGCAGTTTTGGTCTGCAGGGGGCTAGCGAGTTTGTCCGCCTGGGGGGGACCGGGGAGCTGTTTTTT
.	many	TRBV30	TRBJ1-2	CAWSVTNGAGYTF	TGTGCCTGGAGTGTGACTAACGGCGCGGGCTACACCTTC
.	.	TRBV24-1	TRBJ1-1	CATSDPDTAEAFF	TGTGCCACCAGTGACCCGGACACAGCTGAAGCTTTCTTT
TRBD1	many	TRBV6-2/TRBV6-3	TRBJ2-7	CASSSTGTGVLEQYF	TGTGCCAGCAGTTCAACCGGGACAGGGGTTCTCGAGCAGTACTTC
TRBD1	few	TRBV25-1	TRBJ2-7	CASSTVGTGSYEQYF	TGTGCCAGCAGCACGGTGGGGACAGGCTCCTACGAGCAGTACTTC
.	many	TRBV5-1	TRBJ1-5	CASSLAWGGQPQHF	TGCGCCAGCAGCTTGGCGTGGGGGGGTCAGCCCCAGCATTTT
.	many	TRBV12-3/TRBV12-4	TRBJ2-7	CASSYGGTISYEQYF	TGTGCCAGCAGTTATGGGGGGACCATCTCCTACGAGCAGTACTTC
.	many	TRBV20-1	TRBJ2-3	CSAPLARGTDTQYF	TGCAGTGCGCCCCTAGCAAGGGGCACAGATACGCAGTATTTT
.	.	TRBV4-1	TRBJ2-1	CASSQVGRYRASEDEQFF	TGCGCCAGCAGCCAAGTTGGGCGATACAGGGCTTCGGAGGATGAGCAGTTCTTC
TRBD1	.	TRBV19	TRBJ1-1	CASSIIGQVKNTEAFF	TGTGCCAGTAGTATCATCGGACAGGTCAAGAACACTGAAGCTTTCTTT
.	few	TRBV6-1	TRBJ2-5	CASSPLTGKETQYF	TGTGCCAGCAGTCCCCTGACAGGAAAAGAGACCCAGTACTTC
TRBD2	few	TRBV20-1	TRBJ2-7	CSARTSGREEQYF	TGCAGTGCTAGAACTAGCGGGCGTGAGGAGCAGTACTTC
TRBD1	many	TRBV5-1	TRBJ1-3	CASSDRGPRGSTTSGNTIYF	TGCGCCAGCAGCGACAGGGGGCCGCGAGGATCCACCACCTCTGGAAACACCATATATTTT
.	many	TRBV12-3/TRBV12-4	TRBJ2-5	CASSPWGSSETQYF	TGTGCCAGCAGCCCTTGGGGTAGTTCAGAGACCCAGTACTTC
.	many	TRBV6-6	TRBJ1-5	CASSYSKGSNQPQHF	TGTGCCAGCAGTTACTCCAAGGGCAGTAATCAGCCCCAGCATTTT
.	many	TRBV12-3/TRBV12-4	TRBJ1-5	CASSLRGRGSNQPQHF	TGTGCCAGCAGTCTCCGGGGGCGCGGGAGCAATCAGCCCCAGCATTTT
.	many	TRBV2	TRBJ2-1	CASLDNEQFF	TGTGCCAGCCTCGACAATGAGCAGTTCTTC
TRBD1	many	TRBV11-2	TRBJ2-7	CASTERRDREYEQYF	TGTGCCAGCACGGAACGTCGGGACAGAGAGTACGAGCAGTACTTC
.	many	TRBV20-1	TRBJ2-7	CSARDAAGYYEQYF	TGCAGTGCTAGAGACGCTGCCGGGTACTACGAGCAGTACTTC
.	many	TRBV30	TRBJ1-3	CAWSPENGNTIYF	TGTGCCTGGTCCCCAGAAAATGGAAACACCATATATTTT
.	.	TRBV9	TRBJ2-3	CASSVALAGPTDTQYF	TGTGCCAGCAGCGTAGCTCTTGCGGGACCAACAGATACGCAGTATTTT
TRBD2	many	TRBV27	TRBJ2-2	CASAGGAFTGELFF	TGTGCCAGTGCGGGAGGGGCATTCACCGGGGAGCTGTTTTTT
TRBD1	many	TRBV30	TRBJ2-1	CAWSTTGNEQFF	TGTGCCTGGAGCACGACAGGGAATGAGCAGTTCTTC
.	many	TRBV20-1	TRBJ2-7	CSALVGGMQYF	TGCAGTGCCCTCGTGGGGGGTATGCAGTACTTC
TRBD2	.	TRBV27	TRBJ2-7	CASSLSAGGEQYF	TGTGCCAGCAGTTTATCGGCGGGGGGGGAGCAGTACTTC
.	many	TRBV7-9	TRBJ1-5	CASSLGDMQPQHF	TGTGCCAGCAGCTTAGGGGATATGCAGCCCCAGCATTTT
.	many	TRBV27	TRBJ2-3	CASSYNRGGDTQYF	TGTGCCAGCAGTTACAACAGGGGAGGAGATACGCAGTATTTT
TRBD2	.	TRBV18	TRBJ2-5	CASSPRTSGGISETQYF	TGTGCCAGCTCACCACGGACTAGCGGGGGCATATCAGAGACCCAGTACTTC
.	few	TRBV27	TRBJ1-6	CASSLWQGSDSPLHF	TGTGCCAGCAGTTTATGGCAGGGTTCGGATTCACCCCTCCACTTT
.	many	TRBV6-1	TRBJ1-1	CASIIYPGSMNTEAFF	TGTGCCAGCATTATCTATCCGGGGTCTATGAACACTGAAGCTTTCTTT
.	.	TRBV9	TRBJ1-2	CASSVTDNYGYTF	TGTGCCAGCAGCGTAACGGATAACTATGGCTACACCTTC
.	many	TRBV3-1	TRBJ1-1	CASGSAGSTEAFF	TGTGCCAGCGGAAGTGCTGGGTCCACTGAAGCTTTCTTT
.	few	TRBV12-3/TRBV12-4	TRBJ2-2	CASSLLDSTGELFF	TGTGCCAGCAGTTTACTAGACTCCACCGGGGAGCTGTTTTTT
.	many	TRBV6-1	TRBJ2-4	CASSKLGERDIQYF	TGTGCCAGCAGCAAACTAGGAGAACGAGACATTCAGTACTTC
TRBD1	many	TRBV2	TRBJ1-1	CATTDRRGGTEAFF	TGTGCCACCACGGACAGGCGGGGAGGCACTGAAGCTTTCTTT
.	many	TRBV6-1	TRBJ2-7	CASSEEGATDSFSYEQYF	TGTGCCAGCAGTGAAGAAGGCGCGACGGACAGCTTCTCCTACGAGCAGTACTTC
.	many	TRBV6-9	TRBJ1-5	CASSSRRGPLGQPQHF	TGTGCCAGCAGTTCAAGGAGGGGACCCTTAGGGCAGCCCCAGCATTTT
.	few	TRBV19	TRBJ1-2	CASMAENYGYTF	TGTGCCAGTATGGCAGAAAACTATGGCTACACCTTC
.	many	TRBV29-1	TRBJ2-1	CSVVSVGLRGYNEQFF	TGCAGCGTTGTATCGGTGGGTCTAAGGGGGTACAATGAGCAGTTCTTC
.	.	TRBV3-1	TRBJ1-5	CASSHRGQTLQPQHF	TGTGCCAGCAGCCACCGCGGACAGACCTTACAGCCCCAGCATTTT
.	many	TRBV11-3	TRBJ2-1	CASSSRRGRVAYNEQFF	TGTGCCAGCAGCTCTCGCCGGGGCAGGGTCGCCTACAATGAGCAGTTCTTC
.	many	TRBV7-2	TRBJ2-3	CATMTYVADTQYF	TGTGCCACCATGACTTATGTGGCAGATACGCAGTATTTT
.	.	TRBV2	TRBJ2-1	CASSEQTGTNEQFF	TGTGCCAGCAGTGAACAGACAGGGACTAATGAGCAGTTCTTC
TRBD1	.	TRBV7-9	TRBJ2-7	CASSHRGDFEQYF	TGTGCCAGCAGCCACAGGGGCGACTTTGAGCAGTACTTC
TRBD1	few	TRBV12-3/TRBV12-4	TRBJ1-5	CASSLSTGGTPQHF	TGTGCCAGCAGTTTAAGTACAGGGGGCACGCCCCAGCATTTT
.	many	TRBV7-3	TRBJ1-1	CASILGVSVTEAFF	TGTGCCAGCATCCTTGGGGTGTCGGTCACTGAAGCTTTCTTT